A single sample is the source of the 18 T cell receptor beta chains below, sequenced in a study of blood T cell repertoires in COVID-19. Data came from immunoSEQ multiplex PCR; TCRdb stores just in-frame clones and leaves some out. This sample yields around 260,000 clones, of which over 80% are seen a single time; roughly 10% belongs to the top ten. Source material: peripheral blood. Receptors originate from a woman in her seventies with COVID-19, enrolled during active disease.

This clone was seen a single time. The rearrangement joins TRBV5-1 to TRBJ2-2; 7 positions match TRBD1. CDR1 and CDR2 (germline): SGHRS, YFSETQ. Losses at the gene ends were 4 bases for V and 1 base for J; bases not matched to a gene: 1. This CDR3 has 14 residues. The CDR3 nucleotides read TGCGCCAGCAGCGGGACAGTGAACACCGGGGAGCTGTTTTTT. This codes for CASSGTVNTGELFF.

The gene calls are TRBV20-1 and TRBJ1-1; D is possibly TRBD1 (5 bases). Trimming cost V 3 bases and J 0 bases, with 8 bases left between them. The CDR3 is 13 amino acids. CDR1 and CDR2 from the germline V gene are DFQATT and SNEGSKA (reference sequence). In DNA, the CDR3 is TGCAGTGCTAGTCGACAGCTGAACACTGAAGCTTTCTTT. It translates to CSASRQLNTEAFF.

This sequence joins TRBV29-1 and TRBJ2-7; a weak D match, TRBD1 (7 bases). The CDR3 sequence is 14 residues long. CDR1 and CDR2 (germline): SQVTM, ANQGSEA. Trimming pared 7 bases from V and 2 bases from J, leaving 18 bases between. The CDR3 nucleotides read TGCAGCGCCCGAGGGAGGACAGGTACCTACGAGCAGTACTTC. It yields the protein CSARGRTGTYEQYF.

The chain carries TRBV7-9 and TRBJ2-5; D perhaps matches TRBD2 (6 bases). V lost 2 bases, J lost 5 bases, and 18 bases lay in between. In germline, CDR1 is SEHNR, CDR2 FQNEAQ (reference sequence). The CDR3 length is 16 residues. The CDR3 here is CASSLNVRGIGETQYF. CDR3 coding DNA: TGTGCCAGCAGCTTAAATGTCCGGGGGATCGGCGAGACCCAGTACTTC. The full variable domain, in which reference TRBV7-9 and TRBJ2-5 provide the parts outside the CDR3, is DTGVSQNPRHKITKRGQNVTFRCDPISEHNRLYWYRQTLGQGPEFLTYFQNEAQLEKSRLLSDRFSAERPKGSFSTLEIQRTEQGDSAMYLCASSLNVRGIGETQYFGPGTRLLVL.

The chain links TRBV15 to TRBJ2-2, with 8 nucleotides matching TRBD1. Germline lookup yields CDR1 LNHNV and CDR2 YYDKDF (reference sequence). This CDR3 region has 15 residues. Germline trimming cut 5 bases from V and 3 bases from J; bases unmatched to any gene: 5. CDR3: CATSGGQGDTGELFF. In DNA, the CDR3 is TGTGCCACCAGCGGCGGACAGGGTGACACCGGGGAGCTGTTTTTT.

Written as DNA, the CDR3 is TGCGCCAGCAGCTGGCGTGGGGCGACGAACACCGGGGAGCTGTTTTTT. Residues: CASSWRGATNTGELFF. The rearrangement uses TRBV5-1 and TRBJ2-2; D possibly corresponds to TRBD1 (5 bases). The CDR3 runs 16 residues. The germline V and J ends were trimmed by 3 bases and 0 bases, with 12 bases remaining between them. CDR1 is SGHRS, CDR2 YFSETQ, per germline.

The chain uses TRBV28 and TRBJ1-2, with 7 bases lining up with TRBD1. The CDR3 spans 12 residues. V lost 1 base and J lost 13; bases outside the gene matches: 6. Germline CDR1 is MDHEN and CDR2 is SYDVKM. The DNA for the CDR3 is TGTGCCAGCAGTTTATTGCGCGACAGGGTCACCTTC. Protein product: CASSLLRDRVTF.

The chain combines TRBV12-5 with TRBJ2-7; a possible D gene is TRBD2 (6 bases). Germline values: CDR1 LGHNT, CDR2 FRNRAP. This CDR3 spans 16 amino acids. V lost 1 base and J 3 bases, leaving 16 bases between the germline ends. This CDR3 is CASGLAVTQGGYEQYF. The CDR3 DNA follows: TGTGCTAGTGGTTTGGCGGTGACGCAGGGAGGCTACGAGCAGTACTTC. The variable domain in full, completed from reference TRBV12-5 and TRBJ2-7, reads DARVTQTPRHKVTEMGQEVTMRCQPILGHNTVFWYRQTMMQGLELLAYFRNRAPLDDSGMPKDRFSAEMPDATLATLKIQPSEPRDSAVYFCASGLAVTQGGYEQYFGPGTRLTVT.

The chain employs TRBV7-2 and TRBJ2-7; 10 bases match TRBD2. The ends lost 7 bases at V and 7 bases at J; junction bases unmatched: 13. This CDR3 is built from 15 residues. CDR1 and CDR2 (germline): SGHTA, FQGNSA. For the CDR3, the DNA is TGTGCCAGCAATTGGGCTAGCGGGAGCGGAGGTGAGCAGTACTTC. It is translated as CASNWASGSGGEQYF. Full variable domain (remainder filled in from reference TRBV7-2 and TRBJ2-7): GAGVSQSPSNKVTEKGKDVELRCDPISGHTALYWYRQSLGQGLEFLIYFQGNSAPDKSGLPSDRFSAERTGGSVSTLTIQRTQQEDSAVYLCASNWASGSGGEQYFGPGTRLTVT.

The chain couples TRBV29-1 to TRBJ1-1; D is unresolved. This CDR3 is built from 13 residues. The germline V and J ends were trimmed by 6 bases and 0 bases, with 11 bases remaining between them. Germline V gene lookup returns CDR1 SQVTM and CDR2 ANQGSEA. As DNA, the CDR3 is TGCAGCGTAGACGAGGTGATGAACACTGAAGCTTTCTTT. This gives the protein CSVDEVMNTEAFF.

The V call is TRBV19, the J call TRBJ2-7; 8 nucleotides line up with TRBD2. CDR3 length: 14 residues. V was pared by 7 bases and J by 1 base, with 6 bases of the junction left unmatched. CDR1 is LNHDA and CDR2 is SQIVND in the germline V gene (reference sequence). Here the CDR3 reads CASTPGTRSYEQYF. The CDR3 DNA follows: TGTGCCAGTACCCCTGGGACTAGATCCTACGAGCAGTACTTC.

This sequence joins TRBV28 and TRBJ2-7; 8 bases are a match to TRBD1. From germline, CDR1 is MDHEN and CDR2 SYDVKM. The CDR3 consists of 17 residues. V shed 3 bases, J shed 0 bases, and the junction held 10 bases outside the gene matches. CDR3 in DNA: TGTGCCAGCAGTTTCAAGCCAGGGGGCCCGAGCTCCTACGAGCAGTACTTC. Translation: CASSFKPGGPSSYEQYF.

The sample holds one count of this clone. The chain links TRBV29-1 to TRBJ2-7; D is possibly TRBD2 (5 bases). CDR3 size: 12 residues. CDR1 is SQVTM and CDR2 is ANQGSEA in the germline V gene. Trimming took off 7 bases at V and 4 bases at J, with 14 bases between the two ends. The CDR3 here is CSAAAELYEQYF. The CDR3 DNA reads as TGCAGCGCCGCAGCGGAATTGTACGAGCAGTACTTC.

J is TRBJ2-7 and V is TRBV5-4, with 10 nucleotides matching TRBD2. With V trimmed by 4 bases and J by 5 bases, 6 bases remained unmatched. Germline V CDR1 and CDR2: SGHNT, YYREEE (reference sequence). The CDR3 spans 14 residues. The chain's CDR3 is CASSLAGVINEQYF. DNA of the CDR3: TGTGCCAGCAGCCTAGCGGGAGTAATCAACGAGCAGTACTTC.

V is TRBV5-1 and J is TRBJ2-7; 9 bases agree with TRBD1. Germline V lookup: CDR1 SGHRS, CDR2 YFSETQ. There are 14 residues in the CDR3. V was pared by 5 bases and J by 4 bases, with 7 bases of the junction left unmatched. The CDR3 protein is CASRDTGGHYEQYF. The DNA of the CDR3 is TGCGCCAGCAGGGACACAGGGGGCCATTACGAGCAGTACTTC.

The V call is TRBV5-8, the J call TRBJ1-6; D is possibly TRBD1 (6 bases). Germline CDR1 and CDR2: SGHTS and YDEGEE. Trimming shortened V by 4 bases and J by 0 bases, and 11 bases separated the two germline ends. The CDR3 covers 16 residues. CDR3: CASSPEDSSYNSPLHF. In DNA, the CDR3 is TGTGCCAGCAGCCCGGAGGACAGCTCCTATAATTCACCCCTCCACTTT.

A remark on this clone: Germline and junction disagree at one end, which may indicate a read error. The chain employs TRBV6-5 and TRBJ1-1, with D tentatively TRBD1 (5 bases). CDR3 size: 14 residues. Per the germline V gene, CDR1 is MNHEY and CDR2 is SVGAGI. CDR3 loop: CASSYIPGNAEAFF. CDR3 in DNA: TGTGCCAGCAGTTATATCCCAGGGAACGCTGAAGCTTTCTTT.

The V gene is TRBV5-6, the J gene TRBJ1-5, with D unclear. Germline CDR1 is SGHDT and CDR2 is YYEEEE. The CDR3 sequence is 15 residues long. Trimming left V 1 base short and J 4 bases short, with 12 bases between. The CDR3 here is CASSLLRGPNQPQHF. The DNA of the CDR3 is TGTGCCAGCAGCTTGTTGCGCGGGCCGAATCAGCCCCAGCATTTT.